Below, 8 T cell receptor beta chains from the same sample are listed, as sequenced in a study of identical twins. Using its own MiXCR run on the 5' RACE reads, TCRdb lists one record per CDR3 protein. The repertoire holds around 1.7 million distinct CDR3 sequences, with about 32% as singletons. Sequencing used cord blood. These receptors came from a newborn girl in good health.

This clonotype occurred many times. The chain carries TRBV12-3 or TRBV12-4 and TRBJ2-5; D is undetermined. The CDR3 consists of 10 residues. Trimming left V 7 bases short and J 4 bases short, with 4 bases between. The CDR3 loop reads CASKGETQYF. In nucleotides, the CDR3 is TGTGCCAGCAAAGGAGAGACCCAGTACTTC.

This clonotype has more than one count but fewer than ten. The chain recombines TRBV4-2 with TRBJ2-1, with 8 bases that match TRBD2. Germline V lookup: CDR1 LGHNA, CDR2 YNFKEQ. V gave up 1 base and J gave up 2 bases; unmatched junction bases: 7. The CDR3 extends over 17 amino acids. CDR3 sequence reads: CASSQGPLAGPYNEQFF. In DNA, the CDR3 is TGTGCCAGCAGCCAAGGCCCATTAGCGGGACCCTACAATGAGCAGTTCTTC.

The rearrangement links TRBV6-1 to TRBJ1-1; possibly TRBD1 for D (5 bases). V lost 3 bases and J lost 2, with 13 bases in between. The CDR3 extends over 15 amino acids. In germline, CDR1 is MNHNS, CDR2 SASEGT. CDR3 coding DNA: TGTGCCAGCAGTGAGGCGCAGGGAAGAAACACTGAAGCTTTCTTT. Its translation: CASSEAQGRNTEAFF.

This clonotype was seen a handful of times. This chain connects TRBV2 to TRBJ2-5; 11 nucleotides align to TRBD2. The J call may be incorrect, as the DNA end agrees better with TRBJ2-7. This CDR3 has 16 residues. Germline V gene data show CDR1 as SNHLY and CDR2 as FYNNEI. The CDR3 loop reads CASATRLAGLGYEQYF. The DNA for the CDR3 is TGTGCCAGCGCGACCAGACTAGCGGGGCTAGGCTACGAGCAGTACTTC.

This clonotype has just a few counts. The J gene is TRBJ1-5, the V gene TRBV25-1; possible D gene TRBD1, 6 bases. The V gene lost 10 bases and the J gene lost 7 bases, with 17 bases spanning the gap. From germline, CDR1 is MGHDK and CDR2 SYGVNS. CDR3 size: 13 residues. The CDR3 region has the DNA TGTGCCAACTCTACAGGGTGTTGGCAGCCCCAGCATTTT. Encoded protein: CANSTGCWQPQHF.

The CDR3 spells CASSSYRGTNEKLFF. CDR3 nucleotide sequence: TGTGCCAGCAGTTCTTACAGGGGAACTAATGAAAAACTGTTTTTT. This rearrangement joins TRBV28 to TRBJ1-4; TRBD1 agrees at 7 bases. Germline assignment: CDR1 MDHEN and CDR2 SYDVKM. Unmatched junction bases numbered 3, after V lost 4 bases and J lost 1 base. CDR3 length: 15 amino acids. Looking up the rest from reference TRBV28 and TRBJ1-4 gives the full variable domain: DVKVTQSSRYLVKRTGEKVFLECVQDMDHENMFWYRQDPGLGLRLIYFSYDVKMKEKGDIPEGYSVSREKKERFSLILESASTNQTSMYLCASSSYRGTNEKLFFGSGTQLSVL.

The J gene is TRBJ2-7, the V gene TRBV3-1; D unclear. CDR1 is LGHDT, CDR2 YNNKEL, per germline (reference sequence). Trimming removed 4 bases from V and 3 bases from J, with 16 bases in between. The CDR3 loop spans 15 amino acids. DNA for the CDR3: TGTGCCAGCAGCCCTGACCCGGACCCCTACTACGAGCAGTACTTC. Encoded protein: CASSPDPDPYYEQYF.

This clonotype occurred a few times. The CDR3 DNA is TGTGCCAGCAGTTCTGTGGAAGGTCAGCCCCAGCATTTT. The encoded protein is CASSSVEGQPQHF. The V call is TRBV12-3 or TRBV12-4, the J call TRBJ1-5; D is ambiguous. This CDR3 region has 13 residues. V was shortened by 4 bases and J by 6 bases, with 10 bases between the two germline ends.